These 11 T cell receptor beta chains share one sample of origin, sequenced in a study of shared clonotypes between healthy human individuals. TCRdb keeps only in-frame clones here, not all; method: immunoSEQ multiplex PCR. The table shows around 600,000 clones, with roughly 98% occurring only once. Naive CD8 isolation took CD45RO-negative cells positively selected for CCR7 and excluded terminally differentiated effector memory CD45RA+ cells. Sequenced input: naive CD8+ T cells sorted from blood. These receptors were collected from a man aged 25 to 40 in good health.

This chain connects TRBV27 to TRBJ2-7; the D is unclear. V was pared by 2 bases and J by 5 bases, with 13 bases between. The CDR3 is 14 amino acids. Per germline, CDR1 MNHEY and CDR2 SMNVEV (reference sequence). The CDR3 sequence is CASSLVGPINEQYF. The CDR3 DNA reads TGTGCCAGCAGTTTAGTGGGCCCTATCAACGAGCAGTACTTC.

The CDR3 DNA reads as TGTGCCAGCAGCCGTAGCAGGAAGGGGGGCCAAGAGACCCAGTACTTC. Protein sequence: CASSRSRKGGQETQYF. V usage is TRBV9 and J usage is TRBJ2-5; TRBD1 or TRBD2 may be the D gene (6 bases each). This CDR3 has 16 residues. Trimming removed 4 bases from V and 1 base from J, with 17 bases in between. Germline CDR1 SGDLS, CDR2 YYNGEE.

The gene calls are TRBV15 and TRBJ2-1; D tentatively reads TRBD1 or TRBD2 (6 bases each). The germline V and J ends were trimmed by 0 bases and 7 bases, with 13 bases remaining between them. The length of the CDR3 is 15 residues. The germline CDR1 and CDR2 sequences are LNHNV and YYDKDF (reference sequence). CDR3 amino acids: CATSRDGTGANEQFF. The CDR3 DNA follows: TGTGCCACCAGCAGAGATGGGACGGGGGCGAATGAGCAGTTCTTC.

This chain links TRBV29-1 with TRBJ2-7, with 9 nucleotides matching TRBD1. From germline, CDR1 is SQVTM and CDR2 ANQGSEA. CDR3 length equals 12 residues. Losses at the gene ends were 7 bases for V and 5 bases for J; bases not matched to a gene: 6. The CDR3 protein is CSAWDRVHEQYF. The CDR3 DNA reads TGCAGCGCCTGGGACAGGGTCCACGAGCAGTACTTC.

V and J are TRBV4-1 and TRBJ1-5, with a tentative D call TRBD1 (6 bases). The germline V and J ends were trimmed by 2 bases and 0 bases, with 14 bases remaining between them. Germline V CDR1 and CDR2: MGHRA, YSYEKL. CDR3 length: 17 residues. The CDR3 DNA is TGCGCCAGCAGCCAAAACGAGGGGGGTGTTAGCAATCAGCCCCAGCATTTT. As protein: CASSQNEGGVSNQPQHF.

The rearrangement uses TRBV14 and TRBJ2-1; no reliable D call. The CDR3 loop spans 12 amino acids. Germline loops: CDR1 SGHDN, CDR2 FVKESK. Trimming took off 5 bases at V and 4 bases at J, with 6 bases between the two ends. The CDR3 sequence is CASSVRYNEQFF. For the CDR3, the DNA is TGTGCCAGCAGCGTACGTTACAATGAGCAGTTCTTC.

J is TRBJ2-1 and V is TRBV5-1; D uncertain. Germline CDR1 is SGHRS and CDR2 is YFSETQ. Trimming removed 0 bases at V and 0 bases at J, with 10 bases between. This CDR3 comprises 16 residues. The CDR3 DNA follows: TGCGCCAGCAGCTTGGCCGACTTTTTCTCCTACAATGAGCAGTTCTTC. Protein product: CASSLADFFSYNEQFF.

On this clone: This same CDR3 is encoded by further DNA sequences in the sample. The J gene is TRBJ2-7, the V gene TRBV7-9; no firm D call. This CDR3 spans 12 amino acids. CDR1 is SEHNR, CDR2 FQNEAQ, per germline (reference sequence). V lost 1 base to trimming and J lost 4 bases, with 5 bases between them. CDR3 region: CASSLVQYEQYF. The DNA of the CDR3 is TGTGCCAGCAGCTTAGTACAGTACGAGCAGTACTTC.

This chain links TRBV6-5 with TRBJ1-2; 7 nucleotides match TRBD1. This CDR3 region has 12 residues. Germline assignment: CDR1 MNHEY and CDR2 SVGAGI. Trimming cost V 9 bases and J 4 bases; bases outside gene matches: 5. The CDR3 is CASGTEIYGYTF. CDR3 coding DNA: TGTGCCAGTGGGACAGAGATCTATGGCTACACCTTC.

This CDR3 reads CASSPLGGEPQHF. CDR3 nucleotide sequence: TGTGCCAGCAGCCCCCTTGGGGGTGAGCCCCAGCATTTT. The rearrangement uses TRBV6-5 and TRBJ1-5; tentatively, D is TRBD1 (5 bases). Germline V lookup: CDR1 MNHEY, CDR2 SVGAGI. The V end was cut by 6 bases, the J end by 8 bases, with 14 bases between. The CDR3 runs 13 residues.

The rearrangement links TRBV19 to TRBJ2-1; 9 bases agree with TRBD1. The CDR3 has 17 residues. In germline, CDR1 is LNHDA, CDR2 SQIVND (reference sequence). J was trimmed by 2 bases and V by 1 base; bases with no gene match: 6. CDR3 nucleotide sequence: TGTGCCAGTAGTATAGTGGTAACAGGGGGCACCTACAATGAGCAGTTCTTC. This sequence encodes CASSIVVTGGTYNEQFF.